Following are 20 T cell receptor beta chains from one sample sequenced in a study of T cell responses to AZD1222 COVID-19 vaccine. Sequencing used immunoSEQ multiplex PCR; TCRdb keeps in-frame clones, though not all of them. The table lists 150,000 to 200,000 clones, around nine tenths of them singletons. This sample comprised peripheral blood, obtained on day 0 of AZD1222 vaccination. The receptors shown here come from an adult in good health.

This chain joins TRBV5-5 and TRBJ1-5, with 8 bases lining up with TRBD1. CDR1 is SGHKS and CDR2 is YYEKEE in the germline V gene (reference sequence). This CDR3 is 13 amino acids long. V was clipped by 4 bases and J by 7 bases; unmatched bases: 4. The CDR3 nucleotides are TGTGCCAGCAGCGGGACAGGCGCGCAGCCCCAGCATTTT. This sequence encodes CASSGTGAQPQHF.

This rearrangement joins TRBV14 to TRBJ2-4; tentative D call: TRBD1 (6 bases). CDR1 and CDR2 (germline): SGHDN, FVKESK. The CDR3 sequence is 22 residues long. Trimming took 4 bases from V and 0 from J, leaving 31 bases between them. This CDR3 is CASSPNRDAIPRAPLAKNIQYF. The CDR3 DNA follows: TGTGCCAGCAGCCCCAACAGGGACGCGATCCCTCGGGCGCCACTAGCCAAAAACATTCAGTACTTC.

Comment on this clone: Other DNA sequences in the same sample also yield this CDR3. The J gene is TRBJ1-5, the V gene TRBV18; no clear D. The CDR3 has 13 amino acids. V lost 1 base and J lost 1, with 2 bases in between. The germline CDR1 and CDR2 sequences are KGHSH and LQKENI. DNA for the CDR3: TGTGCCAGCTCACCACACAGCAATCAGCCCCAGCATTTT. This gives the protein CASSPHSNQPQHF.

This clone has just one count. The chain joins TRBV2 to TRBJ1-5; 7 bases map to TRBD1. Germline values: CDR1 SNHLY, CDR2 FYNNEI. Unmatched junction bases numbered 11, after V lost 6 bases and J lost 3 bases. The CDR3 is 16 residues long. The CDR3 sequence is CASRLSPGQINQPQHF. The CDR3 nucleotides are TGTGCCAGCAGGCTATCGCCGGGACAGATCAATCAGCCCCAGCATTTT.

J is TRBJ1-1 and V is TRBV20-1; TRBD1 is a possible D gene (5 bases). V lost 3 bases and J lost 1, with 24 bases in between. This CDR3 has 18 residues. CDR1 DFQATT and CDR2 SNEGSKA come from the germline V gene (reference sequence). This CDR3 is CSASEGPRGFLTNTEAFF. Written as DNA, the CDR3 is TGCAGTGCTAGTGAAGGGCCAAGGGGTTTTTTGACGAACACTGAAGCTTTCTTT.

The CDR3 bases are TGTGCCAGCAGCCAGAGCGGCATAGGGGAACAGCCCCAGCATTTT. This gives the protein CASSQSGIGEQPQHF. V usage is TRBV3-1 (or the pseudogene TRBV3-2) and J usage is TRBJ1-5; possible D gene TRBD1, 5 bases. This CDR3 is 15 amino acids long. The V and J ends lost 3 bases and 7 bases respectively, with 16 bases between them. Germline V lookup: CDR1 LGHDT, CDR2 YNNKEL (reference sequence).

This clone was detected a few times. The chain is built from TRBV2 and TRBJ1-2; 10 bases are a match to TRBD1. The V gene end was trimmed by 7 bases and the J gene end by 6 bases; junction bases not matched to a gene: 5. Germline lookup yields CDR1 SNHLY and CDR2 FYNNEI. The CDR3 contains 13 residues. The CDR3 nucleotides read TGTGCCAGCATCCCGGACAGGGGGAATGGCTACACCTTC. Translated: CASIPDRGNGYTF. The full variable domain, with the rest looked up from reference TRBV2 and TRBJ1-2, is EPEVTQTPSHQVTQMGQEVILRCVPISNHLYFYWYRQILGQKVEFLVSFYNNEISEKSEIFDDQFSVERPDGSNFTLKIRSTKLEDSAMYFCASIPDRGNGYTFGSGTRLTVV.

The chain links TRBV7-6 to TRBJ2-3; 7 nucleotides match TRBD2. The length of the CDR3 is 16 residues. Trimming took 0 bases from V and 2 from J; bases not matched to a gene: 5. Germline lookup yields CDR1 SGHVS and CDR2 FNYEAQ. CDR3 sequence: CASSLALAGATDTQYF. DNA for the CDR3: TGTGCCAGCAGCTTAGCATTGGCGGGAGCCACAGATACGCAGTATTTT.

V usage is TRBV6-4 and J usage is TRBJ1-2, with D uncertain. In germline, CDR1 is MRHNA, CDR2 SNTAGT. The CDR3 runs 12 residues. Trimming stripped 0 bases from V and 14 bases from J, with 13 bases between. CDR3: CASSDSRGGRTF. The CDR3 DNA follows: TGTGCCAGCAGTGACTCTCGGGGTGGTAGGACCTTC.

The chain combines TRBV7-9 with TRBJ2-3; D is tentatively TRBD1 or TRBD2 (5 bases each). The germline CDR1 and CDR2 sequences are SEHNR and FQNEAQ (reference sequence). V shed 5 bases and J shed 4 bases, with 25 bases lying between them. CDR3 size: 18 residues. CDR3: CASSLYGEPQDSADTQYF. CDR3 nucleotides: TGTGCCAGCAGCCTTTACGGGGAGCCACAGGATTCGGCAGATACGCAGTATTTT. Drawing the rest from reference TRBV7-9 and TRBJ2-3, the complete variable domain is DTGVSQNPRHKITKRGQNVTFRCDPISEHNRLYWYRQTLGQGPEFLTYFQNEAQLEKSRLLSDRFSAERPKGSFSTLEIQRTEQGDSAMYLCASSLYGEPQDSADTQYFGPGTRLTVL.

This clone occurred once. V usage is TRBV4-2 and J usage is TRBJ1-1; 7 nucleotides match TRBD1. After removal of 0 bases from V and 5 bases from J, the junction contained 6 bases not matched to a gene. CDR1 is LGHNA and CDR2 is YNFKEQ in the germline V gene. CDR3 length: 15 amino acids. The CDR3 coding sequence is TGTGCCAGCAGCCAAGAGCCAGGGGGGATAACTGAAGCTTTCTTT. It encodes CASSQEPGGITEAFF.

The chain has TRBV7-8 and TRBJ1-1; no reliable D call. Germline assignment: CDR1 SGHVS and CDR2 FQNEAQ. The V end lost 1 base, the J end lost 3 bases, and 6 bases lay between the germline ends. This CDR3 contains 13 residues. The CDR3 DNA is TGTGCCAGCAGCTTAGTGCTCGACACTGAAGCTTTCTTT. Its protein is CASSLVLDTEAFF.

The rearrangement links TRBV19 to TRBJ1-2; D not resolved. The CDR3 contains 13 residues. Germline values: CDR1 LNHDA, CDR2 SQIVND (reference sequence). Trimming took off 6 bases at V and 0 bases at J, with 8 bases between the two ends. The CDR3 DNA reads as TGTGCCAGTAGCACAGCCTCTAACTATGGCTACACCTTC. Protein product: CASSTASNYGYTF.

This clone was counted once. V usage is TRBV5-1 and J usage is TRBJ1-3; no definite D call. Germline V CDR1 and CDR2: SGHRS, YFSETQ. Trimming shortened V by 0 bases and J by 0 bases, and 7 bases separated the two germline ends. The CDR3 length is 15 residues. The DNA of the CDR3 is TGCGCCAGCAGCTTGGAACGGAGCTCTGGAAACACCATATATTTT. Its protein product is CASSLERSSGNTIYF.

The chain is built from TRBV15 and TRBJ1-2, with a possible D match to TRBD1 (6 bases). V dropped 1 base and J dropped 8 bases, with 20 bases sitting between them. Germline CDR1 and CDR2: LNHNV and YYDKDF (reference sequence). The CDR3 spans 16 residues. This chain's CDR3 is CATSRGQGRGVFGYTF. The CDR3 bases are TGTGCCACCAGCAGAGGCCAGGGCAGGGGCGTTTTCGGCTACACCTTC. The entire variable domain, with the rest obtained from reference TRBV15 and TRBJ1-2, is as follows: DAMVIQNPRYQVTQFGKPVTLSCSQTLNHNVMYWYQQKSSQAPKLLFHYYDKDFNNEADTPDNFQSRRPNTSFCFLDIRSPGLGDTAMYLCATSRGQGRGVFGYTFGSGTRLTVV.

The CDR3 loop is CASGLGWPQHF. The DNA of the CDR3 is TGTGCCAGCGGCCTCGGATGGCCCCAGCATTTT. This sequence joins TRBV6-5 and TRBJ1-5; D uncertain. The CDR3 is made up of 11 amino acids. The germline V gene has CDR1 MNHEY and CDR2 SVGAGI. V dropped 8 bases and J dropped 9 bases, with 11 bases sitting between them.

V and J are TRBV25-1 and TRBJ1-1, with D uncertain. V was shortened by 3 bases and J by 11 bases, with 16 bases between the two germline ends. The CDR3 runs to 13 residues. Looked up from germline, CDR1 is MGHDK and CDR2 is SYGVNS. The CDR3 loop reads CASSDLLWEAAFF. In nucleotides, the CDR3 is TGTGCCAGCAGTGATCTACTTTGGGAGGCGGCTTTCTTT.

The CDR3 is CASSTPSQTQYF. The CDR3 DNA reads as TGTGCCAGCAGCACACCCTCGCAGACCCAGTACTTC. This chain uses TRBV7-9 with TRBJ2-5, with D unclear. The CDR3 covers 12 residues. CDR1 SEHNR and CDR2 FQNEAQ come from the germline V gene (reference sequence). Trimming removed 5 bases at V and 6 bases at J, with 10 bases between.

The chain employs TRBV3-1 (or the pseudogene TRBV3-2) and TRBJ2-2, with unresolved D. V was cut by 1 base and J by 5 bases, with 17 bases left in between. Germline V lookup: CDR1 LGHDT, CDR2 YNNKEL (reference sequence). This CDR3 has 17 residues. CDR3 loop: CASSQGAFPFWTGELFF. The CDR3 DNA is TGTGCCAGCAGCCAAGGTGCCTTCCCATTTTGGACCGGGGAGCTGTTTTTT.

This chain uses TRBV30 with TRBJ1-3, with D unclear. CDR1 and CDR2 (germline): GTSNPN, SVGIG (reference sequence). The CDR3 has 15 residues. The V end was cut by 3 bases, the J end by 1 base, with 13 bases between. The CDR3 spells CAWRRTGLSGNTIYF. CDR3 DNA: TGTGCCTGGAGACGGACGGGATTATCTGGAAACACCATATATTTT.